The 5 T cell receptor beta chains listed next were all sequenced from one sample in a study of cytomegalovirus exposure and HLA in healthy donors. The primer mix had 60 Vbeta and 13 Jbeta primers. Produced via immunoSEQ multiplex PCR; TCRdb's table is partial and in-frame only. Here the sample spans 130,000 to 150,000 clones, roughly three quarters being singletons. Material for sequencing was PBMCs. The receptors come from a male donor in good health and CMV-seronegative.

The rearrangement joins TRBV29-1 to TRBJ2-7, with D possibly TRBD2 on 6 matching bases. Germline CDR1 and CDR2: SQVTM and ANQGSEA. The CDR3 runs 14 residues. Trimming pared 3 bases from V and 2 bases from J, leaving 14 bases between. The CDR3: CSVDGGSYPYEQYF. The CDR3 DNA follows: TGCAGCGTTGATGGGGGGTCTTACCCCTACGAGCAGTACTTC.

The chain has TRBV5-1 and TRBJ1-1; possible D gene TRBD1, 6 bases. Germline loops: CDR1 SGHRS, CDR2 YFSETQ. This CDR3 is 13 amino acids long. V was trimmed by 4 bases and J by 4 bases, leaving 11 bases between them. CDR3 residues: CASSVQGSTEAFF. In DNA, the CDR3 is TGCGCCAGCAGCGTACAGGGTAGCACTGAAGCTTTCTTT. Full variable domain (missing parts from reference TRBV5-1 and TRBJ1-1): KAGVTQTPRYLIKTRGQQVTLSCSPISGHRSVSWYQQTPGQGLQFLFEYFSETQRNKGNFPGRFSGRQFSNSRSEMNVSTLELGDSALYLCASSVQGSTEAFFGQGTRLTVV.

The chain links TRBV18 to TRBJ1-1, with 7 bases that match TRBD1. V was pared by 4 bases and J by 1 base, with 9 bases of the junction left unmatched. CDR3 length: 16 amino acids. CDR1 and CDR2 from the germline V gene are KGHSH and LQKENI. CDR3 DNA: TGTGCCAGCTCACAAGACAGGGCCGCATGGAACACTGAAGCTTTCTTT. It translates to CASSQDRAAWNTEAFF. The entire variable domain, with the rest obtained from reference TRBV18 and TRBJ1-1, is as follows: NAGVMQNPRHLVRRRGQEARLRCSPMKGHSHVYWYRQLPEEGLKFMVYLQKENIIDESGMPKERFSAEFPKEGPSILRIQQVVRGDSAAYFCASSQDRAAWNTEAFFGQGTRLTVV.

The chain recombines TRBV18 with TRBJ2-7; possibly TRBD1 for D (5 bases). Between the trimmed V and J ends, which lost 3 bases and 9 bases, there was a span of 15 bases. CDR1 KGHSH and CDR2 LQKENI come from the germline V gene. The CDR3 runs 13 residues. This chain's CDR3 is CASSPGNPTGQYF. Here the CDR3 DNA reads TGTGCCAGCTCACCTGGAAATCCAACAGGGCAGTACTTC.

This clone was seen just once. This chain connects TRBV6-6 to TRBJ2-5; D gene uncertain. CDR1 MNHNY and CDR2 SVGAGI come from the germline V gene (reference sequence). The CDR3 sequence is 12 residues long. The V end was cut by 8 bases, the J end by 2 bases, with 9 bases between. Written as DNA, the CDR3 is TGTGCCAGCCGACTGTTTCAAGAGACCCAGTACTTC. This codes for CASRLFQETQYF.